This T cell receptor beta chain was documented in a study of shared clonotypes between healthy human individuals (dated by TCRdb to between 2020 and 2021). In the study overall: The cohort comprised two women and three men aged 18 to 49 years. Per donor, leukapheresis produced somewhere between about 0.8 and 9 billion PBMCs. To increase sequencing depth and limit assay-specific biases, different laboratories used diverse techniques to prepare libraries and sequence TCR repertoires. The study deeply sequenced blood TCR repertoires of five healthy adults to estimate repertoire size and the extent of clonotype sharing between individuals. For each donor, CD4 naive and CD4 memory were each run on three plates, CD8 naive on two plates, and CD8 memory on one plate. General study outcomes and caveats: Only blood was sampled, and tissue TCR repertoires likely differ from those in blood. Incomplete sequencing was indicated by rarefaction of sorted-subset datasets, despite the large sequencing depth. Estimated clonotype richness was generally larger for naive than for memory subsets. Pairwise subsampling led to the expectation that sequencing depth would affect the degree of clonotype sharing among donors. When several donors were compared, the shared fraction of clonotypes was around 4.6% for naive CD4, more than 3% for naive CD8, roughly 2.5% for memory CD4, and 0.3% to 0.5% for memory CD8. Compared with non-shared clonotypes, the clonotypes found in all four sorted-subset donors had higher generation probabilities. Because the study included a small number of donors, the genetic and exposure-history diversity represented was limited.

Here V drops 8 bases and J drops 4 bases, and the junction holds 5 bases not matched to any gene. Taken from cysteine to phenylalanine, the CDR3 has 13 residues. The sequence is cut down to CDR3 DNA, 39 bases in frame from base 1. Taken from the germline V gene, the CDR1 and CDR2 loops are MNHEY and SVGAGI. Using the deep immunoSEQ assay, TCR CDR3 regions were amplified from genomic DNA by multiplex PCR. Extracted genomic DNA from each cell subset was distributed evenly across all wells of several immunoSEQ 96-well plates, and each plate was treated as a replicate. For sorted subsets, about 0.2 ug genomic DNA, equal to 30,000 or so T cell genomes, was loaded into each replicate PCR. The purified libraries were quantified using a Qubit 3.0 fluorometer, sized with a Bioanalyzer 2100, and then quantified again using the KAPA Library Quantification kit. A separate single-read 150-cycle Illumina NextSeq 550 flow cell was used to sequence each immunoSEQ 96-well plate. Regarding the original processing steps: The immunoSEQ output contained only junctional sequences without quality scores, so filtering could not match that applied to full-length reads. To assign V/J genes and CDR3, sequences were annotated using PyIR, a Python wrapper for IgBLAST v1.9, with IMGT germline references. Any read was removed if the V/J assignment was weak (E-value above 1e-6), the CDR3 was missing, or the read contained stop codons, out-of-frame junctions, or ambiguous translated residues. A V3J clonotype was defined by an identical inferred V gene, J gene, and CDR3 amino acid sequence. Percentage overlap between repertoires was computed as shared unique clonotypes divided by the size of the smaller repertoire. Repertoire richness was assessed with RTK rarefaction, the Chao1 estimator, and Recon v2.1 estimates of unobserved clonotypes. Generation probabilities were computed with OLGA for all TCRbeta clonotypes obtained by the gDNA method from several donors. This immuneACCESS table, as held by TCRdb, lists in-frame sequences with V and J called but not all clones. Of the missing ones, under half trace to an unresolved V gene in checked studies; the others have no known cause. V, J and clone size are those of that table, while D and trimming were read from the DNA. This sample gives under 2,000,000 clones in total; around 96% of them show up just once. The ten most abundant clones make up roughly 1% of the sample.

Comments on this clone: No antigen is known for it. The sample holds no much larger clone one base away, and base qualities are not on file.

CD8 naive samples were obtained by positive selection for CCR7 among CD45RO-negative cells, yielding a CD45RA+CCR7+ population from which TemRA cells were excluded. Healthy HIV-negative adults with no recently reported acute infections or vaccinations were included as donors. Every donor was a Caucasian adult living in Nashville, Tennessee, USA. After blood collection by leukapheresis, PBMCs were isolated using Ficoll-Histopaque density gradient centrifugation and then cryopreserved in the vapor phase of liquid nitrogen. Analytical flow cytometry was used to check the purity and quantity of every magnetically sorted T cell population. From each sorted fraction, genomic DNA was isolated and quantified by UV absorbance on a Nanodrop 2000c.

The receptor chain draws on TRBV6-5 and TRBJ2-3, and 8 junction bases match TRBD2. This TCR came from a man younger than 35 in good health. The sequenced sample consisted of naive CD8+ T cells sorted from blood. The sample's cell subset or site label, decoded: CD45RA+CCR7+. The CDR3 protein: CASQAGASDTQYF. The nucleotides are TGTGCCAGCCAAGCGGGAGCCTCAGATACGCAGTATTTT.